This T cell receptor beta chain was obtained from a study of beta chain features in type 1 diabetes. Germline CDR1 and CDR2: SGDLS and YYNGEE. V lost 0 bases and J 2 bases, leaving 8 bases between the germline ends. The CDR3 loop spans 14 amino acids. Study-level points and caveats: Relative to healthy donors, patients appeared to have naive, central memory and Treg TCRB repertoires that were more similar. Type 1 diabetes patients had moderately but significantly shorter TCRB CDR3s in all four CD4+ subsets.

The sequenced template was cDNA made from the entire isolated RNA. Using immunoSEQ multiplex PCR, the repertoire was profiled, and TCRdb retains in-frame clones only, with some absent. The top ten hold around 0.7% of the sample, which has 150,000 to 200,000 clones, about 10% seen once. Regarding this clone: The antigen is unknown.

The specimen sequenced was central memory CD4+ T cells from blood. This sequence was found in a woman in her 30s with type 1 diabetes. This sequence joins TRBV9 and TRBJ2-5; TRBD1 might be the D (6 bases). CDR3 coding DNA: TGTGCCAGCAGCGTAGAGCAGGGGCAAGAGACCCAGTACTTC. Its protein product is CASSVEQGQETQYF.